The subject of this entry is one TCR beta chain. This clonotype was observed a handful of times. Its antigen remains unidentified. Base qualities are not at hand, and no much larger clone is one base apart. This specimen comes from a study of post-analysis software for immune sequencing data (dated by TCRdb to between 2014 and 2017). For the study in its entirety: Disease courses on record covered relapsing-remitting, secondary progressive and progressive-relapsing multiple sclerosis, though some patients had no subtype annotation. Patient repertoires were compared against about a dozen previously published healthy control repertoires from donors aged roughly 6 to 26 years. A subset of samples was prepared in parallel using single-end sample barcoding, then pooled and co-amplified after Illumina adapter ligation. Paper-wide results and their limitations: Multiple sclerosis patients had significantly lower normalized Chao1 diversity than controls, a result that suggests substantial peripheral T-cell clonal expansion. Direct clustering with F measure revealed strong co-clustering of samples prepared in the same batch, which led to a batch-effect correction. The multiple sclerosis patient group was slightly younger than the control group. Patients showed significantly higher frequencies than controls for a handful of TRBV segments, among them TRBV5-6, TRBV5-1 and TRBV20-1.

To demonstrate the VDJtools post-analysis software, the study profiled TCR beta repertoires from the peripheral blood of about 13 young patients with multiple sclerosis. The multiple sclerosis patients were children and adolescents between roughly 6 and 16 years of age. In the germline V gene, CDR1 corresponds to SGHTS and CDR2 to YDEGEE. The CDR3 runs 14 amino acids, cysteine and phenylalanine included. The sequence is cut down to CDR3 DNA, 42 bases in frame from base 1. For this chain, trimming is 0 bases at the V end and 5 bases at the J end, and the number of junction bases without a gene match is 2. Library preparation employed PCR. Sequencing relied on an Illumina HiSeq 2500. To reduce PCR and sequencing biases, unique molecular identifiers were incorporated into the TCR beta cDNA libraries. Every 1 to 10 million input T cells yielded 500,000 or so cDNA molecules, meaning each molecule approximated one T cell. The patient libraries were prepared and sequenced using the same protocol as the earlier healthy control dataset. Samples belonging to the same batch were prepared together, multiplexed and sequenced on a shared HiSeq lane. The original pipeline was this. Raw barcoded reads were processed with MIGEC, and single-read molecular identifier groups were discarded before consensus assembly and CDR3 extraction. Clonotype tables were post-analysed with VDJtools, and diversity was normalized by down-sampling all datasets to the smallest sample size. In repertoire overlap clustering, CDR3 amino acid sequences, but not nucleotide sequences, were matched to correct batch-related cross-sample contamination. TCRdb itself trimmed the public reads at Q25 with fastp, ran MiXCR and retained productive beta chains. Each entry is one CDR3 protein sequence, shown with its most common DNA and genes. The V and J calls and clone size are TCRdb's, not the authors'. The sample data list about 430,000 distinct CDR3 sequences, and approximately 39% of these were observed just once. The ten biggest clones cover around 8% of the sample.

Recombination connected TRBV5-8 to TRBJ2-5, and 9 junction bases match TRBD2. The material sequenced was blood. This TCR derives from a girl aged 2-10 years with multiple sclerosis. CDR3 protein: CASSLGSGGETQYF. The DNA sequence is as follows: TGTGCCAGCAGCTTGGGTAGCGGGGGTGAGACCCAGTACTTC.